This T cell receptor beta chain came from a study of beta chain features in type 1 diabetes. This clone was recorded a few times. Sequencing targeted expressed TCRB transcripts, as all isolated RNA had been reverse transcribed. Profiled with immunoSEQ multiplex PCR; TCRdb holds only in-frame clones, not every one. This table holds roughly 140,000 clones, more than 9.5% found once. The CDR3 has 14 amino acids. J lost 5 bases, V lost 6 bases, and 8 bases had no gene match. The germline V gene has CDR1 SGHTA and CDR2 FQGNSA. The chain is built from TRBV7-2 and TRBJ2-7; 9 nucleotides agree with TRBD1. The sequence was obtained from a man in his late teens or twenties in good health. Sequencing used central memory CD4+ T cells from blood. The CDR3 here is CASSVQGARNEQYF. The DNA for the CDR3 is TGTGCCAGCAGTGTACAGGGGGCGCGCAACGAGCAGTACTTC.